The subject of this entry is one T cell receptor delta chain. This entry belongs to a study of gamma-delta T cells after stem cell transplantation. The junction had 18 bases not matched to a gene; V was cut back by 10 bases and J by 6 bases. The CDR3 is 17 amino acids. Germline CDR1 reads TSWWSYY; CDR2 reads QGS. TCRdb re-called clones from the RT-PCR reads using CATT. The data hold about 13,000 delta-chain clones, with around 30% observed a single time. The sequenced material came from gamma-delta T cells. The receptor comes from a human donor. It is not recorded whose cells these are; they may come from a transplant donor. The chain recombines TRDV1 with TRDJ1; 12 bases match TRDD3. The CDR3 sequence is CAHSSGGYAWGTYKLIF. Here the CDR3 DNA reads TGTGCTCATTCCTCTGGGGGATACGCTTGGGGGACCTATAAACTCATCTTT.